Included here is one TCR beta chain sequence, with context. Antigen unknown. Germline V gene lookup returns CDR1 MDHEN and CDR2 SYDVKM. The CDR3 has 16 amino acids. The trim removed 6 bases at V and 1 base at J, leaving 12 bases unmatched. This entry comes from a study of early T cells in non-severe SARS-CoV-2 infection. For the study at large: Chains stayed unpaired after sequencing of bulk RNA from unsorted whole blood.

Unique molecular identifiers were attached to individual cDNA molecules. TCRdb reanalysed the 5' RACE reads using MiXCR and keeps one entry per CDR3 protein. Of tens of thousands of distinct CDR3 sequences in the sample, over 9% are singletons; the top ten hold approximately 15%. Study-wide results and caveats: Matching with VDJdb favored anti-spike CD8 responses (missing private and CD4 specificities).

The sequencing input was whole blood. The chain joins TRBV28 to TRBJ2-7; 7 bases map to TRBD1. The receptor was derived from an adult who was a healthcare worker with PCR-confirmed SARS-CoV-2 infection or an uninfected control (not recorded which). This CDR3 reads CASSITTGAMSYEQYF. CDR3 coding DNA: TGTGCCAGCAGCATAACCACAGGGGCCATGTCCTACGAGCAGTACTTC.